These 11 T cell receptor beta chains came from one sample sequenced in a study of cytomegalovirus exposure and HLA in healthy donors. TCRdb keeps only in-frame clones here, not all; method: immunoSEQ multiplex PCR. The data show around 49,000 clones, roughly 92% seen once. The sample was PBMCs. The receptor set was obtained from a man between 18 and 35 years old in good health and CMV-seronegative.

This clone has only a few counts. V gene TRBV6-1 combines with J gene TRBJ2-2; a weak D match, TRBD2 (5 bases). V was shortened by 5 bases and J by 3 bases, with 13 bases between the two germline ends. This CDR3 has 15 residues. CDR1 is MNHNS, CDR2 SASEGT, per germline. The CDR3 DNA follows: TGTGCCAGCAGTACCCTCGTGGGAGACACCGGGGAGCTGTTTTTT. This gives the protein CASSTLVGDTGELFF.

The CDR3 DNA is TGTGCCAGCAGCCCGAGGTTGGGACAGGGAGGCGAGACCCAGTACTTC. It codes for CASSPRLGQGGETQYF. The chain uses TRBV11-2 and TRBJ2-5, with 9 bases fitting TRBD1. The ends lost 5 bases at V and 5 bases at J; junction bases unmatched: 12. Germline-derived CDR1 and CDR2 are SGHAT and FQNNGV. The CDR3 covers 16 residues.

The rearrangement links TRBV28 to TRBJ1-3; 7 bases fit TRBD1. This CDR3 contains 14 residues. Germline values: CDR1 MDHEN, CDR2 SYDVKM. Germline trimming cut 5 bases from V and 3 bases from J; bases unmatched to any gene: 4. CDR3 sequence: CASSGQALGNTIYF. The CDR3 DNA sequence: TGTGCCAGCAGTGGACAGGCGCTTGGAAACACCATATATTTT.

The chain combines TRBV11-3 with TRBJ2-7, with TRBD2 identical over 11 bases. This CDR3 region has 16 residues. Trimming cost V 5 bases and J 4 bases; bases outside gene matches: 10. Germline CDR1 and CDR2: SGHNT and YENEEA. CDR3 nucleotides: TGTGCCAGCAGCCCAAGCCGGGGGACTAGCGGATACGAGCAGTACTTC. It encodes CASSPSRGTSGYEQYF.

The V and J genes are TRBV30 and TRBJ2-1, with 7 bases identical to TRBD2. The germline V gene encodes CDR1 GTSNPN and CDR2 SVGIG (reference sequence). The CDR3 covers 17 residues. V dropped 1 base and J dropped 2; count of bases not matched to a gene: 11. CDR3 coding DNA: TGTGCCTGGAGTGGGGGCGGGAGTTCGCCTACCTACAATGAGCAGTTCTTC. This translates into CAWSGGGSSPTYNEQFF.

V is TRBV27 and J is TRBJ2-1, with D perhaps matching TRBD2 (5 bases). V dropped 5 bases and J dropped 7 bases, with 6 bases sitting between them. The CDR3 length is 11 residues. Per germline, CDR1 MNHEY and CDR2 SMNVEV (reference sequence). The CDR3 nucleotides are TGTGCCAGCAGTACTAGGAATGAGCAGTTCTTC. Residues: CASSTRNEQFF.

J is TRBJ1-1 and V is TRBV29-1; 8 nucleotides line up with TRBD1. Losses at the gene ends were 4 bases for V and 7 bases for J; bases not matched to a gene: 5. The CDR3 has 12 amino acids. CDR1 SQVTM and CDR2 ANQGSEA come from the germline V gene. The CDR3 nucleotides are TGCAGCGTTGGGGGACAGGACCGTGAAGCTTTCTTT. Encoded protein: CSVGGQDREAFF.

V gene TRBV28 combines with J gene TRBJ2-7; D is possibly TRBD2 (5 bases). Germline CDR1 reads MDHEN; CDR2 reads SYDVKM. Trimming removed 2 bases from V and 0 bases from J, with 11 bases in between. The CDR3 runs to 15 residues. CDR3 region: CASSLNLGSSYEQYF. The CDR3 region has the DNA TGTGCCAGCAGTTTAAATCTTGGGAGCTCCTACGAGCAGTACTTC.

The rearrangement joins TRBV9 to TRBJ2-7; 7 nucleotides match TRBD2. The germline V gene encodes CDR1 SGDLS and CDR2 YYNGEE. The J segment lost 2 bases and the V segment lost 3 bases, leaving 5 bases of the junction unmatched. This CDR3 has 14 residues. CDR3 nucleotides: TGTGCCAGCAGCGCGGGGGGAACTACCTACGAGCAGTACTTC. Its protein is CASSAGGTTYEQYF.

V is TRBV28 and J is TRBJ2-7; 8 bases fit TRBD1. J was trimmed by 7 bases and V by 9 bases; bases with no gene match: 14. CDR1 is MDHEN and CDR2 is SYDVKM in the germline V gene. This CDR3 has 14 amino acids. The CDR3 region is CARGETGVVREQYF. The CDR3 DNA sequence: TGTGCCAGGGGGGAGACAGGGGTTGTGAGGGAGCAGTACTTC.

The chain employs TRBV6-6 and TRBJ1-5, with TRBD1 matching over 12 bases. Germline-derived CDR1 and CDR2 are MNHNY and SVGAGI (reference sequence). After removal of 4 bases from V and 7 bases from J, the junction contained 5 bases not matched to a gene. This CDR3 is built from 15 residues. This CDR3 is CASSSGTGGWQPQHF. The CDR3 DNA reads TGTGCCAGCAGTTCCGGGACAGGGGGCTGGCAGCCCCAGCATTTT.